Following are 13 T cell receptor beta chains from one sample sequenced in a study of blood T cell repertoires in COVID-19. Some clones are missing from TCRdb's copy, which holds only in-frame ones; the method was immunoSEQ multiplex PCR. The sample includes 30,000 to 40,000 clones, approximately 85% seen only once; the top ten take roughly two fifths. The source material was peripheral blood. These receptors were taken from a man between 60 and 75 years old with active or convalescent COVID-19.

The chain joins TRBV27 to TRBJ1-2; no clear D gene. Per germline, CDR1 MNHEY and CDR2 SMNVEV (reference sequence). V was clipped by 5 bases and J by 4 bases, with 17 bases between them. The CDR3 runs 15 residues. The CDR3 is CASSPHPSGSYGYTF. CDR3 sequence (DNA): TGTGCCAGCAGTCCACACCCTTCGGGTAGCTATGGCTACACCTTC.

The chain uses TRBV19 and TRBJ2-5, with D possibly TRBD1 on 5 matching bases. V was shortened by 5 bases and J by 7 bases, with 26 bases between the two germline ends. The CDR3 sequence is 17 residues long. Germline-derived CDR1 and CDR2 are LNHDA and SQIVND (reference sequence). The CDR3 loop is CASSLLGPPSNRVTQYF. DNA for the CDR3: TGTGCCAGTAGTCTTCTGGGGCCCCCTTCGAACCGTGTGACCCAGTACTTC.

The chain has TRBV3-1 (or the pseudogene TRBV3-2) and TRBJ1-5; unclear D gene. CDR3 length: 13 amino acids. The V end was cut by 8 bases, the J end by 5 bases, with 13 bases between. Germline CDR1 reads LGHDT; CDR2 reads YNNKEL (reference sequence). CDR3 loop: CASGRRGDQPQHF. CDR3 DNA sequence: TGTGCCAGCGGTCGGCGCGGCGATCAGCCCCAGCATTTT.

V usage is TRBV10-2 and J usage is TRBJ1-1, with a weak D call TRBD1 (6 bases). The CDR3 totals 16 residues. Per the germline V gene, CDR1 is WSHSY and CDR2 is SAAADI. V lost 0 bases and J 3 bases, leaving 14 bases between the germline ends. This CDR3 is CASSESRAAGDTEAFF. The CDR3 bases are TGCGCCAGCAGTGAGTCTAGGGCCGCAGGGGACACTGAAGCTTTCTTT.

The CDR3 region is CASSVAGGLTDTQYF. DNA for the CDR3: TGTGCCAGCAGCGTAGCGGGGGGCCTCACAGATACGCAGTATTTT. The chain carries TRBV9 and TRBJ2-3; the D gene is possibly TRBD2 (7 bases). The CDR3 loop spans 15 amino acids. V was pared by 0 bases and J by 2 bases, with 10 bases between. The germline V gene has CDR1 SGDLS and CDR2 YYNGEE.

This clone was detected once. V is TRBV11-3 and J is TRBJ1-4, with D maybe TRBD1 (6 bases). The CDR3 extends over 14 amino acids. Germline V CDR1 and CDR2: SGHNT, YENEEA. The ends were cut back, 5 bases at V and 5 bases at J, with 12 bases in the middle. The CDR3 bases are TGTGCCAGCAGCCCCAGGACAGTGAATGAAAAACTGTTTTTT. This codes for CASSPRTVNEKLFF.

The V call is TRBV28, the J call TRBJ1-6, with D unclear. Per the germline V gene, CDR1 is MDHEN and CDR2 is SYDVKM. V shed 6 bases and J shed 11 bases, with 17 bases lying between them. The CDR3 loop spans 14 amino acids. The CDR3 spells CASSRGIRFAPLHF. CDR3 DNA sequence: TGTGCCAGCAGCCGGGGTATTCGATTCGCACCCCTCCACTTT.

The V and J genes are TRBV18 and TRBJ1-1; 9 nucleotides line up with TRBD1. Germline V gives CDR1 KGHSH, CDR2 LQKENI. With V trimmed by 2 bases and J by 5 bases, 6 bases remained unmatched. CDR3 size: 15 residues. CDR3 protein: CASSPNRDRVTEAFF. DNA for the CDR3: TGTGCCAGCTCACCAAACCGGGACAGGGTAACTGAAGCTTTCTTT. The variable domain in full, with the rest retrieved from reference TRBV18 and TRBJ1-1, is NAGVMQNPRHLVRRRGQEARLRCSPMKGHSHVYWYRQLPEEGLKFMVYLQKENIIDESGMPKERFSAEFPKEGPSILRIQQVVRGDSAAYFCASSPNRDRVTEAFFGQGTRLTVV.

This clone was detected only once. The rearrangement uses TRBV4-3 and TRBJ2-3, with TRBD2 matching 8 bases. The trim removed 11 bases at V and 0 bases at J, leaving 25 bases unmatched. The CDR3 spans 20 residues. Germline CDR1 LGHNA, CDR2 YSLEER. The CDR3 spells CARRRREGTRPLHSTDTQYF. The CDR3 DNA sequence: TGCGCCCGCCGCCGCCGGGAGGGAACCCGTCCCCTACATAGCACAGATACGCAGTATTTT.

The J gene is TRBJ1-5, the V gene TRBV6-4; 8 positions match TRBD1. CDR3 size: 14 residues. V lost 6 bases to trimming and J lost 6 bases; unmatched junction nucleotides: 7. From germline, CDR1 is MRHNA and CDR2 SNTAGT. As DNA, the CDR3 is TGTGCCAGCAGCGGTCCAGGGGGCGGTCAGCCCCAGCATTTT. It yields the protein CASSGPGGGQPQHF.

CDR3 in amino acids: CASSPGQGSNQPQHF. The CDR3, as DNA: TGTGCCAGCTCACCGGGACAGGGTAGCAATCAGCCCCAGCATTTT. This chain joins TRBV18 and TRBJ1-5; 9 bases are shared with TRBD1. This CDR3 is built from 15 residues. Germline lookup yields CDR1 KGHSH and CDR2 LQKENI. Trimming took 3 bases from V and 0 from J; bases not matched to a gene: 0.

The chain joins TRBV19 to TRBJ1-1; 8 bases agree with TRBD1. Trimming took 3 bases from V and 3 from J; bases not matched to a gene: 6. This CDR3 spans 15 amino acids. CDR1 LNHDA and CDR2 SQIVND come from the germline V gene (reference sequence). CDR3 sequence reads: CASSIGRGRDTEAFF. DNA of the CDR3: TGTGCCAGTAGTATTGGCAGGGGGCGAGACACTGAAGCTTTCTTT.

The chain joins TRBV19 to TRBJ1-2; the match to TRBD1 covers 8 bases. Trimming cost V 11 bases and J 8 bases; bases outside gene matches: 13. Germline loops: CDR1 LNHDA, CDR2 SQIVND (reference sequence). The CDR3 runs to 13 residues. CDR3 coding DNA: TGTGCCGGGCGGACAGGGTCATTCGGGGGCTACACCTTC. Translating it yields CAGRTGSFGGYTF. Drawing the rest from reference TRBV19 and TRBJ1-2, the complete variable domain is DGGITQSPKYLFRKEGQNVTLSCEQNLNHDAMYWYRQDPGQGLRLIYYSQIVNDFQKGDIAEGYSVSREKKESFPLTVTSAQKNPTAFYLCAGRTGSFGGYTFGSGTRLTVV.